The 15 T cell receptor beta chains below were found in one sample sequenced in a study of spatial heterogeneity in lung cancer. MiXCR, applied by TCRdb to the 5' RACE reads, yields one record per CDR3 protein. The sample yields 80,000 to 95,000 distinct CDR3 sequences, roughly 9.5% seen once. Time point: sample taken at primary tumor resection. Whole RNA obtained from tumor, nontumor lung or frozen PBMC underwent sequencing without sorting. This sample comprised PBMCs, obtained at surgery. These receptors originate from a male donor with early-stage non-small cell lung cancer.

There are many counts of this clonotype. The genes are TRBV4-2 and TRBJ2-3; D possibly matches TRBD1 or TRBD2 (5 bases each). Germline V gives CDR1 LGHNA, CDR2 YNFKEQ. The CDR3 is 15 residues long. V lost 4 bases to trimming and J lost 0 bases, with 11 bases between them. The CDR3 DNA reads TGTGCCAGCAGCCGGGATGGGGACAGCACAGATACGCAGTATTTT. Translated, it gives CASSRDGDSTDTQYF.

This clonotype was counted ten times or more. The chain couples TRBV12-3 or TRBV12-4 to TRBJ1-2, with D perhaps TRBD1 (6 bases). Trimming pared 5 bases from V and 7 bases from J, leaving 20 bases between. The CDR3 sequence is 15 residues long. As DNA, the CDR3 is TGTGCCAGCAGTGCAAACAGGGAGAGGCGTCGTGGCTACACCTTC. Translation: CASSANRERRRGYTF.

V gene TRBV20-1 combines with J gene TRBJ1-3; D perhaps matches TRBD1 (6 bases). CDR3 size: 13 residues. Per germline, CDR1 DFQATT and CDR2 SNEGSKA (reference sequence). The ends were cut back, 7 bases at V and 7 bases at J, with 17 bases in the middle. The CDR3 nucleotides are TGCAGTGGACGGACAGTGGCGGGTAACACCATATATTTT. It encodes CSGRTVAGNTIYF.

This clonotype was detected a few times. The rearrangement links TRBV21-1 to TRBJ2-1; TRBD1, the table's D call, was not compared with the DNA. TRBV21-1 is a listed pseudogene. This CDR3 has 13 residues. The CDR3 DNA reads TGTGCCACCCACGGGGGGCAGGGGCATGAGCAGTTCTTC. Its translation: CATHGGQGHEQFF.

The chain links TRBV5-5 to TRBJ2-7; TRBD1 might be the D (5 bases). CDR1 and CDR2 from the germline V gene are SGHKS and YYEKEE (reference sequence). This CDR3 has 14 residues. Trimming shortened V by 5 bases and J by 1 base, and 13 bases separated the two germline ends. The CDR3 bases are TGTGCCAGCAGAAAACAGGTAACTTCCTACGAGCAGTACTTC. This sequence encodes CASRKQVTSYEQYF.

The chain employs TRBV18 and TRBJ1-2; D uncertain. This CDR3 is 13 amino acids long. The ends were cut back, 2 bases at V and 6 bases at J, with 10 bases in the middle. Germline loops: CDR1 KGHSH, CDR2 LQKENI. The CDR3 nucleotides read TGTGCCAGCTCACCAGTTCGGGGAGATGGCTACACCTTC. Amino acid sequence: CASSPVRGDGYTF.

The chain combines TRBV2 with TRBJ2-3, with 8 bases that match TRBD2. Germline values: CDR1 SNHLY, CDR2 FYNNEI. This CDR3 region has 12 residues. With 5 bases clipped from V and 9 bases from J, the junction kept 4 bases outside the gene matches. The CDR3 protein is CASSFQRETQYF. The CDR3 DNA follows: TGTGCCAGCAGTTTTCAGCGGGAGACGCAGTATTTT.

The sample holds a few counts of this clonotype. The chain has TRBV11-2 and TRBJ1-2, with a weak D call TRBD1 (6 bases). The CDR3 extends over 15 amino acids. Germline V gene lookup returns CDR1 SGHAT and CDR2 FQNNGV. Trimming removed 1 base at V and 2 bases at J, with 11 bases between. CDR3 DNA sequence: TGTGCCAGCAGCTTAGTCGGGGGCTGGAACTATGGCTACACCTTC. Amino acid sequence: CASSLVGGWNYGYTF.

The chain employs TRBV12-3 or TRBV12-4 and TRBJ2-5; a possible D gene is TRBD2 (6 bases). The CDR3 contains 14 residues. Deletions cut 1 base from V and 1 base from J, with 7 bases between. The CDR3 loop is CASSLDGGQETQYF. As DNA, the CDR3 is TGTGCCAGCAGTTTAGACGGGGGCCAAGAGACCCAGTACTTC.

This clonotype was recorded at least ten times. The chain combines TRBV19 with TRBJ1-2; tentatively, D is TRBD1 (6 bases). This CDR3 contains 13 residues. V gave up 7 bases and J gave up 5 bases, with 14 bases separating them. From germline, CDR1 is LNHDA and CDR2 SQIVND (reference sequence). The CDR3 DNA reads TGTGCCAGTATGCTACAGGGCTTTTATGGCTACACCTTC. Its translation is CASMLQGFYGYTF.

This sequence joins TRBV19 and TRBJ1-5; D unresolved. Looked up from germline, CDR1 is LNHDA and CDR2 is SQIVND (reference sequence). V shed 7 bases and J shed 7 bases, with 17 bases lying between them. The CDR3 is made up of 14 amino acids. As DNA, the CDR3 is TGTGCCAGTACCCAGTGGGGTGGTGACCAGCCCCAGCATTTT. This gives the protein CASTQWGGDQPQHF.

The chain is built from TRBV7-9 and TRBJ1-2, with D maybe TRBD1 (6 bases). Germline CDR1 reads SEHNR; CDR2 reads FQNEAQ (reference sequence). The CDR3 contains 14 residues. With 1 base removed from V and 8 bases from J, the gap between germline ends came to 14 bases. The CDR3 DNA follows: TGTGCCAGCAGCTTAGGATCAGGGGCAGGGGGCTACACCTTC. This translates into CASSLGSGAGGYTF.

This clonotype was observed a handful of times. The chain uses TRBV7-3 and TRBJ2-1; 7 nucleotides agree with TRBD1. Unmatched junction bases numbered 11, after V lost 6 bases and J lost 6 bases. Germline V gene sequence: CDR1 SGHTA, CDR2 FQGTGA. This CDR3 region has 15 residues. CDR3 amino acids: CASSKVGTASNEQFF. CDR3 bases: TGTGCCAGCAGTAAAGTAGGGACAGCTTCCAATGAGCAGTTCTTC.

The genes are TRBV20-1 and TRBJ2-7; 7 nucleotides agree with TRBD1. With 3 bases clipped from V and 5 bases from J, the junction kept 13 bases outside the gene matches. The CDR3 has 15 amino acids. The V gene's germline CDR1 is DFQATT and CDR2 SNEGSKA (reference sequence). The CDR3 bases are TGCAGTGCTAGCCGACCCGACAGGGAAGGGGACGAGCAGTACTTC. It specifies CSASRPDREGDEQYF.

This clonotype was seen only a few times. The rearrangement joins TRBV5-4 to TRBJ2-7; 7 positions match TRBD2. V shed 1 base and J 3 bases; nucleotides not matched to a gene: 1. There are 13 residues in the CDR3. Looked up from germline, CDR1 is SGHNT and CDR2 is YYREEE (reference sequence). The CDR3: CASSLSGGYEQYF. The DNA for the CDR3 is TGTGCCAGCAGCTTGTCGGGGGGCTACGAGCAGTACTTC.